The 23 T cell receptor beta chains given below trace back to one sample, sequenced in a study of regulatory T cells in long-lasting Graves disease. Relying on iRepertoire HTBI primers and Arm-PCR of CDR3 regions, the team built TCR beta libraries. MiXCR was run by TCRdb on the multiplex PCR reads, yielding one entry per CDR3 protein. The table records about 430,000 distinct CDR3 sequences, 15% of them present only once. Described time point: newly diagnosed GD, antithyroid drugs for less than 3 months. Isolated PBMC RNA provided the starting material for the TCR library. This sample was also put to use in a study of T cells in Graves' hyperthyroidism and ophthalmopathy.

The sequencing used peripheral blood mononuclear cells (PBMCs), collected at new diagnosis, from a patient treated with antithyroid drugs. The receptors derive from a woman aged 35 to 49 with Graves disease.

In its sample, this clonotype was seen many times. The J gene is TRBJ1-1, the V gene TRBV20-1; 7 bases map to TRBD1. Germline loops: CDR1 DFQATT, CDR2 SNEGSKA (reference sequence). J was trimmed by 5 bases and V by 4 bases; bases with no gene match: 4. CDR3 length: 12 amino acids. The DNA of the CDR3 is TGCAGTGCTACAGGGGGGGGGACTGAAGCTTTCTTT. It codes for CSATGGGTEAFF.

CDR3 protein: CASSQALAGVGELFF. The CDR3 DNA reads TGTGCCAGCAGCCAAGCACTAGCTGGAGTCGGGGAGCTGTTTTTT. This chain uses TRBV4-2 with TRBJ2-2; TRBD2 is a possible D gene (6 bases). The V gene lost 1 base and the J gene lost 7 bases, with 13 bases spanning the gap. Germline values: CDR1 LGHNA, CDR2 YNFKEQ. The CDR3 length is 15 residues.

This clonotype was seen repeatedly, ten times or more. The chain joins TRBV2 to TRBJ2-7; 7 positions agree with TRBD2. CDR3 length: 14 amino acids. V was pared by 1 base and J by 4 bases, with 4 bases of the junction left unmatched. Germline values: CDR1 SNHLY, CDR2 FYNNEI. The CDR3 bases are TGTGCCAGCAGTGAAGGCGGGAGAGGGTACGAGCAGTACTTC. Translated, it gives CASSEGGRGYEQYF.

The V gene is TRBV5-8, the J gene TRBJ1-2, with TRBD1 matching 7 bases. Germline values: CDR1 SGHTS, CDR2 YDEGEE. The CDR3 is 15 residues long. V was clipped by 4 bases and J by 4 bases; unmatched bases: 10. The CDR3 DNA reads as TGTGCCAGCAGCGAAACAGGGGCCCCTAGCTATGGCTACACCTTC. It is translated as CASSETGAPSYGYTF. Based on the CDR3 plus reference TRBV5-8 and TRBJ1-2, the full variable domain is EAGVTQSPTHLIKTRGQQATLRCSPISGHTSVYWYQQALGLGLQFLLWYDEGEERNRGNFPPRFSGRQFPNYSSELNVNALELEDSALYLCASSETGAPSYGYTFGSGTRLTVV.

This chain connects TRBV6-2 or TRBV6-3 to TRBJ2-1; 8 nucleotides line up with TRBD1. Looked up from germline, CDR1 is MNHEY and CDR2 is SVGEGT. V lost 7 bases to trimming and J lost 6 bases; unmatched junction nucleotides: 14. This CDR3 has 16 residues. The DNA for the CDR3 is TGTGCCAGCATGGCTTACAGGGGGGCGAAACTCAATGAGCAGTTCTTC. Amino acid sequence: CASMAYRGAKLNEQFF.

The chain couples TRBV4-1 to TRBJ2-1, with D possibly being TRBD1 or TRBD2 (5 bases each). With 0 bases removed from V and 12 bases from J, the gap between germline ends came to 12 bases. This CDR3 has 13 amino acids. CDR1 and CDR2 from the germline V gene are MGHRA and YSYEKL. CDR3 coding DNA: TGCGCCAGCAGCCAAGAACTCGGGGCGTGGCAGTTCTTC. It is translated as CASSQELGAWQFF.

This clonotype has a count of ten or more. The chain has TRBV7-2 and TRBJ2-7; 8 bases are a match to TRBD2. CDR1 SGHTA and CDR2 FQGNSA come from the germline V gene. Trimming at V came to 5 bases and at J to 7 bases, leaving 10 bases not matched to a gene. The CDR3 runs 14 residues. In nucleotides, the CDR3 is TGTGCCAGCAGCCGTAGCGGGGACTTACAAGAGCAGTACTTC. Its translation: CASSRSGDLQEQYF.

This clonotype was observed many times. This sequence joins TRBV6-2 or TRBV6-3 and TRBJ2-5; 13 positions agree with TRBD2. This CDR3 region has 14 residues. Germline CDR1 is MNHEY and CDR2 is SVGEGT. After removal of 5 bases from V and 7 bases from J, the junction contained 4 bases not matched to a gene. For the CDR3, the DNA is TGTGCCAGCAGTGGGACTAGCGGGGCGTGGACCCAGTACTTC. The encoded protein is CASSGTSGAWTQYF.

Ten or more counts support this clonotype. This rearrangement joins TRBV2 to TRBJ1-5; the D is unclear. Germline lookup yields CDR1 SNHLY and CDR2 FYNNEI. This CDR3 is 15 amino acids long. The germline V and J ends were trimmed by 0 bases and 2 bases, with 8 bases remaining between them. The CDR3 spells CASSEAARGNQPQHF. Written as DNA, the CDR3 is TGTGCCAGCAGTGAAGCAGCGAGGGGCAATCAGCCCCAGCATTTT.

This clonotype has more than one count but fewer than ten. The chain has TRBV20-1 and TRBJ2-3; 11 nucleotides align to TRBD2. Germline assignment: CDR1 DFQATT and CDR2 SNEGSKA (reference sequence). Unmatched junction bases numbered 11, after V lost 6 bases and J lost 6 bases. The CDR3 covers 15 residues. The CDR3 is CSATYSGRALDTQYF. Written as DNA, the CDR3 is TGCAGTGCCACGTATAGCGGGAGGGCCTTGGATACGCAGTATTTT.

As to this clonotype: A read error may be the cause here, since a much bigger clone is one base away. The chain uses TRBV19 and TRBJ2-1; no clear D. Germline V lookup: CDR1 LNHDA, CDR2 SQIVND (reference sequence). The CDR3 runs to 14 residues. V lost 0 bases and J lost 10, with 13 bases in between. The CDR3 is CASSIDGVRYEQFF. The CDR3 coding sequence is TGTGCCAGTAGTATAGATGGGGTACGGTACGAGCAGTTCTTC.

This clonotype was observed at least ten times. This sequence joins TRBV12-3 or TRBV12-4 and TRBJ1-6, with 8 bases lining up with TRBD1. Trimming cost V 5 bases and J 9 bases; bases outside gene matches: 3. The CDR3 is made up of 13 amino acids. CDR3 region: CASSDRGSSPLHF. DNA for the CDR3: TGTGCCAGCAGTGACAGGGGTTCTTCACCCCTCCACTTT.

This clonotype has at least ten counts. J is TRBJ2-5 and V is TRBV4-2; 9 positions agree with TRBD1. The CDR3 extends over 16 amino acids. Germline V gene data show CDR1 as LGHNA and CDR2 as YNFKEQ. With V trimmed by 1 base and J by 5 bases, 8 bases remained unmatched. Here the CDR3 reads CASSQGRDRVRETQYF. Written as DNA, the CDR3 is TGTGCCAGCAGCCAAGGGCGGGACAGGGTCCGCGAGACCCAGTACTTC.

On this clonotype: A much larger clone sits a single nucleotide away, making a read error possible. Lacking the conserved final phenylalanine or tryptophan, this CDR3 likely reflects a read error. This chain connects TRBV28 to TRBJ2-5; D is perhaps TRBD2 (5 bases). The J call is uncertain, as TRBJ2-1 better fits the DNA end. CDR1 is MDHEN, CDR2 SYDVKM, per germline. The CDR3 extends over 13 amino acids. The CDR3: CASSSGTHNEQFL. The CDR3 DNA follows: TGTGCCAGCAGTTCGGGAACACACAATGAGCAGTTCCTC.

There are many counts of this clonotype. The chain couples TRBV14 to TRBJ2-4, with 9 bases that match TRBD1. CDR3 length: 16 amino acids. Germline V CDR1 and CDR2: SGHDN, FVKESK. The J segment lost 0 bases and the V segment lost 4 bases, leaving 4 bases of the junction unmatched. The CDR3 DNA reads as TGTGCCAGCAGCCGCGGGACAGGGCTAGCCAAAAACATTCAGTACTTC. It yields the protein CASSRGTGLAKNIQYF.

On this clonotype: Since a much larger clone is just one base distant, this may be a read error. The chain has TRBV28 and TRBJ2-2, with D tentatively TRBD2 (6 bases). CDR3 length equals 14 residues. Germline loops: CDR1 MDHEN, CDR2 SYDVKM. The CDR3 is CANSLVTRSGELFF. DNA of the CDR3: TGTGCCAACAGTTTAGTGACTAGGTCCGGGGAGCTGTTTTTT.

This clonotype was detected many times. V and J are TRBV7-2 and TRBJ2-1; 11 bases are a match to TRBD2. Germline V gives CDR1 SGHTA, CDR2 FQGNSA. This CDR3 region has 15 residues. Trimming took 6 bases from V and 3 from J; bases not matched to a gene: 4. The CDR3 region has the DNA TGTGCCAGCAGTACCCTAGCGGGAGGCTACAATGAGCAGTTCTTC. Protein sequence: CASSTLAGGYNEQFF.

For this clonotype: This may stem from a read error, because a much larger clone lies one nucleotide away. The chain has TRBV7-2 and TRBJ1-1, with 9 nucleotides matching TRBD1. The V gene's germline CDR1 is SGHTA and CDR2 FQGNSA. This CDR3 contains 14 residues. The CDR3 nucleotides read TGTTCCAGCAGCTTTGACAGGGGGGCGACTGAAGCTTTCTTT. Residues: CSSSFDRGATEAFF.

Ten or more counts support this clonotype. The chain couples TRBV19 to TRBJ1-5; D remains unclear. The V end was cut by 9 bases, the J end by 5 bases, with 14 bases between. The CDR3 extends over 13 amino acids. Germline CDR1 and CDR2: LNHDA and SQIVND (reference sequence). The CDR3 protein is CASSPTGDQPQHF. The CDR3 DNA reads TGTGCCAGCAGCCCCACGGGAGATCAGCCCCAGCATTTT.

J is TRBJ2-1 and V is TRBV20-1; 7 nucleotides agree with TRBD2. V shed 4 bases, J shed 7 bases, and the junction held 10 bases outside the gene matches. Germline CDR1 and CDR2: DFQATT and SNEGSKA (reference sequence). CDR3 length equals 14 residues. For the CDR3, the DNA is TGCAGTGCTAATGAGGGAGGGCCTCGGAATGAGCAGTTCTTC. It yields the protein CSANEGGPRNEQFF.

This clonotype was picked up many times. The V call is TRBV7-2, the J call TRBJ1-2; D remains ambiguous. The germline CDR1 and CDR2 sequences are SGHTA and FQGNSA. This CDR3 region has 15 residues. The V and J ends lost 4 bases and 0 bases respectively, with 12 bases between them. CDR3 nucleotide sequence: TGTGCCAGCAGCTCCGAGGTCGGTACTAACTATGGCTACACCTTC. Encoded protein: CASSSEVGTNYGYTF.

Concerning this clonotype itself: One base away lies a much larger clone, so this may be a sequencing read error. CDR3 DNA: TGTGCCAGCAGCTTTACCCCCCTCTCGGCAGATACGCAGTATTTT. Translation gives CASSFTPLSADTQYF. The chain recombines TRBV11-3 with TRBJ2-3, with D uncertain. The ends were cut back, 3 bases at V and 4 bases at J, with 14 bases in the middle. The length of the CDR3 is 15 residues. CDR1 and CDR2 (germline): SGHNT, YENEEA.

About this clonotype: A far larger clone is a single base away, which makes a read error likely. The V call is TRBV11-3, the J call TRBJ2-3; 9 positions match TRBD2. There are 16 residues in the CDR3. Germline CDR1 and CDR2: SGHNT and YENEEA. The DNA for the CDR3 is TGTGCCAGCAGCCAAGGGGAGAGCGGGAGGACAGATACGCACTATTTT. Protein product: CASSQGESGRTDTHYF.